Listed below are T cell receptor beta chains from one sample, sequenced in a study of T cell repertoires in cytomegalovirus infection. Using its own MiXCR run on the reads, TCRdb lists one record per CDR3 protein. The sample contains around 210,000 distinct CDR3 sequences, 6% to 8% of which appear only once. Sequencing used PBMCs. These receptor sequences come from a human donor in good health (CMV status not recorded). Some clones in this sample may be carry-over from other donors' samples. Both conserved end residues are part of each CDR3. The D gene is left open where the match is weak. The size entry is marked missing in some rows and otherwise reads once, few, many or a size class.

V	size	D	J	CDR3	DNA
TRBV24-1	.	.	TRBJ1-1	CATSVKRGENTEAFF	TGTGCCACCAGTGTTAAGCGGGGTGAGAACACTGAAGCTTTCTTT
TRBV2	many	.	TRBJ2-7	CASSAALRTGEQYF	TGTGCCAGCAGTGCGGCCCTCCGAACGGGAGAGCAGTACTTC
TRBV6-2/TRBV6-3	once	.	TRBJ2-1	CASRAGIAYNEQFF	TGTGCCAGCAGGGCGGGGATAGCCTACAATGAGCAGTTCTTC
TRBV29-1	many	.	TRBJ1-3	CSGGGDTGNTIYF	TGCAGCGGAGGTGGGGACACGGGAAACACCATATATTTT
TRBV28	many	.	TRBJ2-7	CASSGPDLMNHEQYF	TGTGCCAGCAGTGGGCCTGACTTGATGAACCACGAGCAGTACTTC
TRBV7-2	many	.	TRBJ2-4	CASSSRWGNIQYF	TGTGCCAGCAGCTCCAGGTGGGGCAACATTCAGTACTTC
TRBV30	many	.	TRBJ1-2	CAWSAWVGYTF	TGTGCCTGGAGTGCTTGGGTTGGCTACACCTTC
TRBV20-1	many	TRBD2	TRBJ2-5	CSARDGLAEYF	TGCAGTGCTAGAGATGGACTAGCAGAGTACTTC
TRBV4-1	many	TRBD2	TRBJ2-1	CASGVAGSTYNEQFF	TGCGCCAGCGGCGTAGCGGGGTCAACCTACAATGAGCAGTTCTTC
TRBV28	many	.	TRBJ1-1	CASSFGRVWTEAFF	TGTGCCAGCAGTTTCGGGAGGGTGTGGACTGAAGCTTTCTTT
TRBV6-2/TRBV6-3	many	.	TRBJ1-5	CASSYTTNQPQHF	TGTGCCAGCAGTTACACAACTAATCAGCCCCAGCATTTT
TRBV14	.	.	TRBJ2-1	CASSQDESYNEQFF	TGTGCCAGCAGCCAAGATGAGTCCTACAATGAGCAGTTCTTC
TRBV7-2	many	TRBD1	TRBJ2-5	CASSFNRGQETQYF	TGTGCCAGCAGCTTTAACAGGGGCCAAGAGACCCAGTACTTC
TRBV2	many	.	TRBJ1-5	CASRPDSNQPQHF	TGTGCCAGCAGGCCCGATAGCAATCAGCCCCAGCATTTT
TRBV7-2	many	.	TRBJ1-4	CASSLAEAEKLFF	TGTGCCAGCAGCTTAGCCGAAGCTGAAAAACTGTTTTTT
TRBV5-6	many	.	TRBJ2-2	CASSHWGTGELFF	TGTGCCAGCAGCCATTGGGGAACCGGGGAGCTGTTTTTT
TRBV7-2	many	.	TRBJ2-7	CASSLVAGDGFMGEQYF	TGTGCCAGCAGCTTAGTGGCAGGGGACGGCTTTATGGGCGAGCAGTACTTC
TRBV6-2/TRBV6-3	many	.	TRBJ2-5	CASSQVGLDAETQYF	TGTGCCAGCAGTCAGGTTGGGCTCGATGCGGAGACCCAGTACTTC
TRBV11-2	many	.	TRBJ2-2	CASSLKGLHTGELFF	TGTGCCAGCAGCTTGAAGGGACTGCATACCGGGGAGCTGTTTTTT
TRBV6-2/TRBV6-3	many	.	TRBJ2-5	CASSNRGQFVETQYF	TGTGCCAGCAGCAATAGAGGGCAATTCGTGGAGACCCAGTACTTC
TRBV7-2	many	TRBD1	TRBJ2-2	CASRPTGSSGELFF	TGTGCCAGCAGACCGACAGGGTCCTCCGGGGAGCTGTTTTTT
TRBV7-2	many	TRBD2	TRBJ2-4	CASSLAGGRIAKNIQYF	TGTGCCAGCAGCTTAGCGGGGGGGAGAATAGCCAAAAACATTCAGTACTTC
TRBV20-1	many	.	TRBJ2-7	CSARPPTGRYEQYF	TGCAGTGCTAGGCCTCCGACAGGACGCTACGAGCAGTACTTC
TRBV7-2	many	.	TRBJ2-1	CASSSNNNEQFF	TGTGCCAGCAGCTCGAACAACAATGAGCAGTTCTTC
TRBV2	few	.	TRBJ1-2	CASGDDISAGYTF	TGTGCCAGCGGAGACGACATTTCGGCTGGCTACACCTTC
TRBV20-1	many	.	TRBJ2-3	CSATSSLQNTDTQYF	TGCAGTGCCACTTCTTCGCTACAAAACACAGATACGCAGTATTTT